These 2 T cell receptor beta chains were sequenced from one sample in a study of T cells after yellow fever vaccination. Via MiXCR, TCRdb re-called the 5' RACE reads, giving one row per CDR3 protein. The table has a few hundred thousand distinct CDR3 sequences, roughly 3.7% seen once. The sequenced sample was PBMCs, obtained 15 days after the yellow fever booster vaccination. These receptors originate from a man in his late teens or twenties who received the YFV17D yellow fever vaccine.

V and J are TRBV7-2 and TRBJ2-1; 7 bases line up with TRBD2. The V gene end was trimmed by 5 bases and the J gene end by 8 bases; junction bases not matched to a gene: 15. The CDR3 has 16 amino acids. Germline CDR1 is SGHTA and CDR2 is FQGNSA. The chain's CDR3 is CASSRNGGRGYDEQFF. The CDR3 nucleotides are TGTGCCAGCAGCCGTAACGGGGGGAGAGGGTATGATGAGCAGTTCTTC.

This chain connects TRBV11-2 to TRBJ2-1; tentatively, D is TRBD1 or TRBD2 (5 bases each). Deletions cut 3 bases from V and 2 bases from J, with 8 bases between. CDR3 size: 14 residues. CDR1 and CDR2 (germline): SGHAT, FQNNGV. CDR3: CASSFEGTYNEQFF. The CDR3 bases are TGTGCCAGCAGCTTTGAGGGGACCTACAATGAGCAGTTCTTC.